This passage covers 27 T cell receptor beta chains from one sample sequenced in a study of blood T cell repertoires in COVID-19. The method was immunoSEQ multiplex PCR; TCRdb's version includes in-frame clones alone and lacks a portion of them. The profile covers 150,000 to 200,000 clones, with around 87% appearing a single time and around 12% taken by the ten largest. The material sequenced was peripheral blood. The origin of the receptors is a woman in her seventies with COVID-19, enrolled during active disease.

This sequence joins TRBV11-2 and TRBJ1-5; the match to TRBD1 covers 7 bases. The CDR3 is 15 amino acids. Germline values: CDR1 SGHAT, CDR2 FQNNGV. Trimming removed 5 bases from V and 3 bases from J; junction bases left unmatched: 7. CDR3: CASSDPGQINQPQHF. DNA for the CDR3: TGTGCCAGCAGCGATCCGGGACAGATCAATCAGCCCCAGCATTTT.

In its sample, this clone was seen once. The chain carries TRBV11-2 and TRBJ2-7, with a tentative D call TRBD1 (5 bases). Germline loops: CDR1 SGHAT, CDR2 FQNNGV. This CDR3 spans 14 amino acids. The ends were cut back, 1 base at V and 7 bases at J, with 14 bases in the middle. CDR3 in DNA: TGTGCCAGCAGCTTAGGAGTACAGGCATGGGAGCAGTACTTC. Its protein product is CASSLGVQAWEQYF. Using reference TRBV11-2 and TRBJ2-7 for the parts outside the CDR3, the full variable domain is EAGVAQSPRYKIIEKRQSVAFWCNPISGHATLYWYQQILGQGPKLLIQFQNNGVVDDSQLPKDRFSAERLKGVDSTLKIQPAKLEDSAVYLCASSLGVQAWEQYFGPGTRLTVT.

The chain uses TRBV5-6 and TRBJ2-3; 9 nucleotides align to TRBD1. V shed 4 bases and J 3 bases; nucleotides not matched to a gene: 12. Germline assignment: CDR1 SGHDT and CDR2 YYEEEE. The CDR3 has 17 amino acids. The CDR3 protein is CASSPYISGTGTDTQYF. DNA for the CDR3: TGTGCCAGCAGCCCTTACATCTCCGGGACAGGGACAGATACGCAGTATTTT.

The rearrangement links TRBV28 to TRBJ1-1, with a tentative D call TRBD1 (6 bases). This CDR3 comprises 11 residues. Trimming removed 8 bases from V and 9 bases from J, with 13 bases in between. CDR1 and CDR2 (germline): MDHEN, SYDVKM. CDR3 DNA sequence: TGTGCCAGCCGATCGGACAGCAAAGCTTTCTTT. As protein: CASRSDSKAFF.

The chain links TRBV5-6 to TRBJ2-7; 11 nucleotides align to TRBD2. J was trimmed by 2 bases and V by 1 base; bases with no gene match: 5. The length of the CDR3 is 16 residues. The germline CDR1 and CDR2 sequences are SGHDT and YYEEEE. The CDR3 sequence: CASSLLTSGKTYEQYF. Here the CDR3 DNA reads TGTGCCAGCAGCTTGCTGACTAGCGGGAAGACCTACGAGCAGTACTTC.

This clone showed up just once. This chain links TRBV28 with TRBJ1-5; TRBD1 aligns across 8 bases. The CDR3 extends over 14 amino acids. With V trimmed by 6 bases and J by 5 bases, 6 bases remained unmatched. In germline, CDR1 is MDHEN, CDR2 SYDVKM. For the CDR3, the DNA is TGTGCCAGCAGCCCACAGGGGGGGTATCAGCCCCAGCATTTT. Translation: CASSPQGGYQPQHF.

V and J are TRBV28 and TRBJ1-2; the match to TRBD1 covers 11 bases. Germline values: CDR1 MDHEN, CDR2 SYDVKM. CDR3 size: 19 residues. V shed 3 bases, J shed 0 bases, and the junction held 12 bases outside the gene matches. CDR3 sequence reads: CASSLDVGTGGFTNYGYTF. DNA for the CDR3: TGTGCCAGCAGTTTGGATGTTGGGACAGGGGGTTTTACTAACTATGGCTACACCTTC.

The chain couples TRBV15 to TRBJ2-7, with D uncertain. Trimming shortened V by 6 bases and J by 0 bases, and 12 bases separated the two germline ends. The CDR3 has 14 amino acids. Germline-derived CDR1 and CDR2 are LNHNV and YYDKDF (reference sequence). The CDR3 sequence: CATSGQPYSYEQYF. CDR3 nucleotide sequence: TGTGCCACCAGTGGGCAGCCTTACTCCTACGAGCAGTACTTC.

This clone was observed a single time. This rearrangement joins TRBV7-6 to TRBJ2-7; 10 bases fit TRBD2. The germline CDR1 and CDR2 sequences are SGHVS and FNYEAQ. CDR3 size: 18 residues. Trimming cost V 1 base and J 2 bases; bases outside gene matches: 11. DNA of the CDR3: TGTGCCAGCAGCTTAGGGTCTAGCGGGAGTGGGTCGCCCTACGAGCAGTACTTC. This sequence encodes CASSLGSSGSGSPYEQYF.

V and J are TRBV6-5 and TRBJ2-2; 7 nucleotides align to TRBD2. Germline loops: CDR1 MNHEY, CDR2 SVGAGI. The CDR3 spans 14 residues. The V and J ends lost 5 bases and 1 base, in that order; junction bases with no gene match: 1. This CDR3 is CASSSGMNTGELFF. The CDR3 region has the DNA TGTGCCAGCAGTAGCGGGATGAACACCGGGGAGCTGTTTTTT.

This chain connects TRBV27 to TRBJ1-3; D is possibly TRBD1 (6 bases). CDR1 is MNHEY, CDR2 SMNVEV, per germline (reference sequence). V lost 4 bases, J lost 0 bases, and 13 bases lay in between. The CDR3 length is 16 residues. The DNA of the CDR3 is TGTGCCAGCAGTTCATTTACAGGGACCTCTGGAAACACCATATATTTT. Residues: CASSSFTGTSGNTIYF.

The CDR3 DNA reads TGTGCCAGCAGTTTCGGAGAGACCCAGTACTTC. It translates to CASSFGETQYF. This chain links TRBV12-3 or TRBV12-4 with TRBJ2-5; no reliable D call. V gave up 3 bases and J gave up 4 bases, with 3 bases separating them. This CDR3 comprises 11 residues.

The V gene is TRBV5-4, the J gene TRBJ1-1; D is perhaps TRBD1 (5 bases). The CDR3 loop spans 15 amino acids. The ends were cut back, 4 bases at V and 6 bases at J, with 19 bases in the middle. The germline gives CDR1 SGHNT, CDR2 YYREEE (reference sequence). CDR3 sequence (DNA): TGTGCCAGCAGCCCCGGTCGAGGCAGGGTCGCTGAAGCTTTCTTT. Translated, it gives CASSPGRGRVAEAFF.

The chain employs TRBV27 and TRBJ2-5; D is unclear. The V gene lost 3 bases and the J gene lost 0 bases, with 5 bases spanning the gap. From germline, CDR1 is MNHEY and CDR2 SMNVEV (reference sequence). The CDR3 length is 13 residues. This CDR3 is CASSFPNQETQYF. The CDR3 DNA reads as TGTGCCAGCAGTTTCCCTAACCAAGAGACCCAGTACTTC.

This rearrangement joins TRBV19 to TRBJ1-6; the D gene is possibly TRBD1 (6 bases). Trimming took 3 bases from V and 5 from J, leaving 11 bases between them. The CDR3 is made up of 15 amino acids. Germline lookup yields CDR1 LNHDA and CDR2 SQIVND (reference sequence). CDR3 amino acids: CASSMSRGNNSPLHF. DNA for the CDR3: TGTGCCAGTAGTATGAGCAGGGGCAATAATTCACCCCTCCACTTT.

The chain recombines TRBV29-1 with TRBJ2-7, with 9 bases identical to TRBD1. CDR3 size: 12 residues. Germline V gene lookup returns CDR1 SQVTM and CDR2 ANQGSEA. Unmatched junction bases numbered 0, after V lost 1 base and J lost 5 bases. For the CDR3, the DNA is TGCAGCGTTGAAGGGACAGGGGACGAGCAGTACTTC. Translating gives CSVEGTGDEQYF.

CDR3 nucleotide sequence: TGCAGCGTTGTCCCTTTCGAGCAGGACTCCTACGAGCAGTACTTC. It codes for CSVVPFEQDSYEQYF. This chain joins TRBV29-1 and TRBJ2-7; no clear D gene. V was clipped by 4 bases and J by 0 bases, with 16 bases between them. The CDR3 sequence is 15 residues long. Germline lookup yields CDR1 SQVTM and CDR2 ANQGSEA.

The chain couples TRBV28 to TRBJ2-5; 9 bases match TRBD1. CDR1 MDHEN and CDR2 SYDVKM come from the germline V gene. V shed 4 bases and J 5 bases; nucleotides not matched to a gene: 5. The CDR3 totals 14 residues. The CDR3 sequence: CASSSGQGPETQYF. The CDR3 coding sequence is TGTGCCAGCAGTTCAGGACAGGGGCCGGAGACCCAGTACTTC.

This clone was recorded a few times. Other DNA sequences in the same sample also yield this CDR3. The chain recombines TRBV2 with TRBJ1-1; 9 bases are shared with TRBD1. CDR1 and CDR2 (germline): SNHLY, FYNNEI. CDR3 length: 13 amino acids. Trimming at V came to 4 bases and at J to 4 bases, leaving 1 base not matched to a gene. In nucleotides, the CDR3 is TGTGCCAGCAGTGGACAGGGGGGCACTGAAGCTTTCTTT. Translation gives CASSGQGGTEAFF.

The chain couples TRBV28 to TRBJ2-3; 7 positions agree with TRBD2. Germline loops: CDR1 MDHEN, CDR2 SYDVKM. Trimming at V came to 9 bases and at J to 6 bases, leaving 6 bases not matched to a gene. The CDR3 runs 12 residues. This chain's CDR3 is CASSGPGDTQYF. The DNA of the CDR3 is TGTGCCAGTAGCGGGCCAGGGGATACGCAGTATTTT.

This rearrangement joins TRBV4-1 to TRBJ2-2; maybe TRBD1 (6 bases). V was clipped by 4 bases and J by 2 bases, with 11 bases between them. This CDR3 has 15 amino acids. The V gene's germline CDR1 is MGHRA and CDR2 YSYEKL. The CDR3 sequence is CASSRAGTNTGELFF. DNA of the CDR3: TGCGCCAGCAGCCGGGCCGGGACAAACACCGGGGAGCTGTTTTTT.

The V call is TRBV19, the J call TRBJ2-6, with TRBD2 as a possible D gene (6 bases). CDR1 LNHDA and CDR2 SQIVND come from the germline V gene (reference sequence). The CDR3 length is 16 residues. V was shortened by 5 bases and J by 0 bases, with 11 bases between the two germline ends. CDR3 residues: CASSDRGSSGANVLTF. CDR3 nucleotide sequence: TGTGCCAGTAGTGACCGGGGGAGCTCTGGGGCCAACGTCCTGACTTTC.

This rearrangement joins TRBV4-3 to TRBJ2-4, with no clear D. Looked up from germline, CDR1 is LGHNA and CDR2 is YSLEER. Trimming left V 0 bases short and J 6 bases short, with 15 bases between. CDR3 size: 16 residues. CDR3 region: CASSQDTFPTLNIQYF. In DNA form, the CDR3 reads TGCGCCAGCAGCCAAGATACTTTCCCTACTCTAAACATTCAGTACTTC.

The gene calls are TRBV5-1 and TRBJ2-7; TRBD2 is a possible D gene (5 bases). Trimming pared 1 base from V and 6 bases from J, leaving 8 bases between. Germline values: CDR1 SGHRS, CDR2 YFSETQ. The CDR3 runs to 12 residues. CDR3 nucleotides: TGCGCCAGCAGCTTGAGAGGGTTCGAGCAGTACTTC. Translation gives CASSLRGFEQYF. The full variable domain, completed using reference TRBV5-1 and TRBJ2-7, is KAGVTQTPRYLIKTRGQQVTLSCSPISGHRSVSWYQQTPGQGLQFLFEYFSETQRNKGNFPGRFSGRQFSNSRSEMNVSTLELGDSALYLCASSLRGFEQYFGPGTRLTVT.

The chain combines TRBV5-6 with TRBJ2-5; 7 nucleotides agree with TRBD2. The V gene's germline CDR1 is SGHDT and CDR2 YYEEEE. V lost 4 bases to trimming and J lost 5 bases; unmatched junction nucleotides: 11. The CDR3 covers 15 residues. The CDR3 loop is CASSNIGLVRETQYF. CDR3 nucleotides: TGTGCCAGCAGCAACATAGGACTAGTTAGGGAGACCCAGTACTTC.

In its sample, this clone was seen a few times. The chain recombines TRBV7-2 with TRBJ2-7; 8 bases line up with TRBD1. CDR1 is SGHTA, CDR2 FQGNSA, per germline. The V and J ends lost 2 bases and 6 bases, in that order; junction bases with no gene match: 9. The CDR3 length is 15 residues. CDR3 sequence: CASSLSGQGPGEQYF. The CDR3, as DNA: TGTGCCAGCAGCTTAAGTGGACAGGGTCCCGGCGAGCAGTACTTC.

This chain links TRBV11-1 with TRBJ2-7; 12 bases line up with TRBD1. There are 15 residues in the CDR3. Trimming cost V 5 bases and J 7 bases; bases outside gene matches: 9. Germline CDR1 is SGHAT and CDR2 is FQDESV (reference sequence). The CDR3 DNA sequence: TGTGCCAGCAGCAAGCCGGGACAGGGGGCGCGGGAGCAGTACTTC. Translated, it gives CASSKPGQGAREQYF.